This T cell receptor beta chain was captured in a study of shared clonotypes between healthy human individuals. Study at large: CD4 naive and CD4 memory each took three plates per donor, while CD8 naive took two and CD8 memory one.

Selected positively for CCR7 and CD45RO-negative, naive CD8 cells excluded terminally differentiated effector memory CD45RA+ cells. Donors, without exception, were Caucasian adults residing in Nashville, Tennessee. This clone appeared once. Its antigen remains unknown. Sequenced by immunoSEQ multiplex PCR; TCRdb stores in-frame clones only, minus some. This sample has around 2,000,000 clones; 85% to 95% occur once, and the top ten carry roughly 1.8%. With 4 bases clipped from V and 2 bases from J, the junction kept 0 bases outside the gene matches. The CDR3 has 14 amino acids. Germline V gene data show CDR1 as SGHDN and CDR2 as FVKESK. Study observations and caveats: An expected dependence of interdonor clonotype sharing on sequencing depth was noted.

The sequence was obtained from a young man in good health. Some clones in this sample may be carry-over from other donors' samples. This rearrangement joins TRBV14 to TRBJ1-5; TRBD1 matches 9 bases. Specimen: naive CD8+ T cells from PBMCs. The CDR3 nucleotides read TGTGCCAGCAGCCGACAGGGGGGCAATCAGCCCCAGCATTTT. Amino acid sequence: CASSRQGGNQPQHF.